A selection of T cell receptor beta chains follows, all from one sample in a study of PD-1 blockade in classical Hodgkin lymphoma. Data came from immunoSEQ multiplex PCR; TCRdb stores just in-frame clones and leaves some out. The repertoire holds approximately 36,000 clones, with approximately 69% as singletons. The material was peripheral blood mononuclear cells (PBMCs), obtained before the second cycle of nivolumab. Receptors were obtained from a human donor with classical Hodgkin lymphoma. Both conserved end residues are part of each CDR3. The D gene is left open where the match is weak. The listing skips clone size in some rows; elsewhere it reads once, few, many or a size class.

J	size	D	V	DNA	CDR3
TRBJ2-6	NA	NA	TRBV11-3	TGTGCCAGCAGCTTAGACCCGGGGATCCGCTCTGGGGCCAACGTCCTGACTTTC	CASSLDPGIRSGANVLTF
TRBJ1-1	few	NA	TRBV7-9	TGTGCCAGCATCAGAGGGGGAGGCATGAACACTGAAGCTTTCTTT	CASIRGGGMNTEAFF
TRBJ2-1	NA	NA	TRBV11-2	TGTGCCAGCAGCCAAGGGTTGGGGCTAGCCTACAATGAGCAGTTCTTC	CASSQGLGLAYNEQFF
TRBJ2-2	NA	TRBD2	TRBV10-3	TGTGCCATCAAAGGGACTAGCGGGAGACTGTTTTTT	CAIKGTSGRLFF
TRBJ1-2	once	NA	TRBV5-1	TGCGCCAGCAGCTGGACCGGGACCGATGCTAACTATGGCTACACCTTC	CASSWTGTDANYGYTF
TRBJ1-1	NA	NA	TRBV7-2	TGTGCCAGCTTAGAGGGCAGCGTCATGAACACTGAAGCTTTCTTT	CASLEGSVMNTEAFF
TRBJ2-7	NA	NA	TRBV9	TGTGCCAGCAGCGTAGGTAGCGGAGGGTTGGGCGAGCAGTACTTC	CASSVGSGGLGEQYF
TRBJ2-7	NA	NA	TRBV5-1	TGCGCCAGCAGCTTGGGGGGCTACGAGCAGTACTTC	CASSLGGYEQYF
TRBJ2-5	NA	TRBD1	TRBV18	TGTGCCAGCTCAGGACAGGGGGAAGAGACCCAGTACTTC	CASSGQGEETQYF
TRBJ1-1	once	TRBD1	TRBV28	TGTGCCAGCAGCCAAGCAGGGGGGAACACTGAAGCTTTCTTT	CASSQAGGNTEAFF
TRBJ2-3	NA	NA	TRBV11-2	TGTGCCAGCAGCCTAATCTACGGACCCACAGATACGCAGTATTTT	CASSLIYGPTDTQYF
TRBJ2-1	NA	TRBD1	TRBV5-4	TGTGCCAGCAGCCCGAGACAGGGCCGGGAGCAGTTCTTC	CASSPRQGREQFF
TRBJ1-3	NA	NA	TRBV4-1	TGCGCCAGCAGCCAGGACAGTGGAAACACCATATATTTT	CASSQDSGNTIYF
TRBJ2-2	NA	NA	TRBV4-2	TGTGCCAGCAGGAGCAGGGGAGATACCGGGGAGCTGTTTTTT	CASRSRGDTGELFF
TRBJ2-3	NA	TRBD1	TRBV29-1	TGCAGCGTTGGAGGACAGGGTAGCAAAACAGATACGCAGTATTTT	CSVGGQGSKTDTQYF
TRBJ2-5	NA	NA	TRBV18	TGTGCCAGCTCCTACTTCGGGGTCAGCGGAGATCAAGAGACCCAGTACTTC	CASSYFGVSGDQETQYF
TRBJ2-1	NA	NA	TRBV18	TGTGCCAGCTCACCATTGGGCAATGAGCAGTTCTTC	CASSPLGNEQFF
TRBJ1-5	NA	NA	TRBV28	TGTGCCAGCAGTTTTGTAGTCAATCAGCCCCAGCATTTT	CASSFVVNQPQHF